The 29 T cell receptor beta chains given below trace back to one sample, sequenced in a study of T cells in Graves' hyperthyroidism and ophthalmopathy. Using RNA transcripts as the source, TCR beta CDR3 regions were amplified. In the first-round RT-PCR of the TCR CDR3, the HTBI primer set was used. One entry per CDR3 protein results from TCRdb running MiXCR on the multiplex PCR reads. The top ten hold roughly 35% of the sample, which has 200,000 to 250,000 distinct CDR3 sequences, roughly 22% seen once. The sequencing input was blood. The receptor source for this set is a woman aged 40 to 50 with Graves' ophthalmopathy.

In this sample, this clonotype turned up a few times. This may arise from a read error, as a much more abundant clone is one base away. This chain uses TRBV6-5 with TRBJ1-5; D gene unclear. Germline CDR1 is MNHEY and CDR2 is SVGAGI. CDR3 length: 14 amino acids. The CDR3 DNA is TGTGCCGGCAGTTACAGTGTCACATATCAGCCCCAGCATTTT. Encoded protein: CAGSYSVTYQPQHF.

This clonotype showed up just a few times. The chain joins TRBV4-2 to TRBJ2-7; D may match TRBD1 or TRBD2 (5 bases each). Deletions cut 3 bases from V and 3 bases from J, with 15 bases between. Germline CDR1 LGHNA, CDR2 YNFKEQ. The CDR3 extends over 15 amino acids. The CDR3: CASSQPGTEDYEQYF. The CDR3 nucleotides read TGTGCCAGCAGCCAGCCCGGGACGGAAGACTACGAGCAGTACTTC.

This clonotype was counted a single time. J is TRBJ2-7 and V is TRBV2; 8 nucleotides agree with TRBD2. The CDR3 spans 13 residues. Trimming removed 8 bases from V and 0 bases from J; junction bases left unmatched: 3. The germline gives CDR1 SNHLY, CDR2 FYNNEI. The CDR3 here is CASETSGSYEQYF. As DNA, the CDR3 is TGTGCCAGCGAAACTAGCGGCTCCTACGAGCAGTACTTC.

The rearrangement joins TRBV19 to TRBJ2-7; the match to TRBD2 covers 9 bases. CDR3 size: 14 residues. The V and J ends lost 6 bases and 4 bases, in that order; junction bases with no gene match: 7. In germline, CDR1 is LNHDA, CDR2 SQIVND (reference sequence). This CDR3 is CASRAASGRYEQYF. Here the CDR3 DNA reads TGTGCCAGTAGGGCGGCCAGCGGGAGGTACGAGCAGTACTTC.

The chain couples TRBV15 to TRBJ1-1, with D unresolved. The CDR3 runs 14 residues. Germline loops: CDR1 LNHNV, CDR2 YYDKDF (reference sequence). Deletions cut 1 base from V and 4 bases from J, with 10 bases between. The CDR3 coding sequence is TGTGCCACCAGCAGAGTCGGCGGTCTCACTGAAGCTTTCTTT. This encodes CATSRVGGLTEAFF.

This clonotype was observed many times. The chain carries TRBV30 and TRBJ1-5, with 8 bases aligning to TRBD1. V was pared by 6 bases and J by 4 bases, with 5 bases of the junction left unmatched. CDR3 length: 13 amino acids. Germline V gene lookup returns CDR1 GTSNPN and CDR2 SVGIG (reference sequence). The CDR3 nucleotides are TGTGCCTGTTCGGACAGGGCAAATCAGCCCCAGCATTTT. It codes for CACSDRANQPQHF.

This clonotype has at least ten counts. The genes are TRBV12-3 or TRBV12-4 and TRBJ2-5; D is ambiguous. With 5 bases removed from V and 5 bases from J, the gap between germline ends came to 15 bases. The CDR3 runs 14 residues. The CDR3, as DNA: TGTGCCAGCAGTCCGACCGGGCCTGGGGAGACCCAGTACTTC. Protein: CASSPTGPGETQYF.

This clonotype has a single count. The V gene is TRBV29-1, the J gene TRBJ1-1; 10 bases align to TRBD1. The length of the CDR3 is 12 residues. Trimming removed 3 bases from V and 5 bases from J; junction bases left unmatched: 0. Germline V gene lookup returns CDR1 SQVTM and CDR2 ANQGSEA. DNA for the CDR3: TGCAGCGTTGAGGACAGGGGGACTGAAGCTTTCTTT. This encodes CSVEDRGTEAFF.

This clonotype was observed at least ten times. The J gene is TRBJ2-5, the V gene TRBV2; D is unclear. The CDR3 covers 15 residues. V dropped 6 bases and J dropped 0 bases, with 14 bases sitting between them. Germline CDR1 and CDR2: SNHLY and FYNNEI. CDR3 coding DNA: TGTGCCAGCAGGATGGTTGTTGGACACCAAGAGACCCAGTACTTC. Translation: CASRMVVGHQETQYF. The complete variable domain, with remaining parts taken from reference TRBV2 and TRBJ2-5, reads EPEVTQTPSHQVTQMGQEVILRCVPISNHLYFYWYRQILGQKVEFLVSFYNNEISEKSEIFDDQFSVERPDGSNFTLKIRSTKLEDSAMYFCASRMVVGHQETQYFGPGTRLLVL.

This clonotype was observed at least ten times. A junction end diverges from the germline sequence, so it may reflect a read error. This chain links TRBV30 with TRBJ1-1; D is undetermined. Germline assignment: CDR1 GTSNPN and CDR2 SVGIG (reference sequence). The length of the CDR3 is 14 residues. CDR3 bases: TGTGCCTGGGGTGTACTCCCAGCAAACACTGAAGCTTTCTTT. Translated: CAWGVLPANTEAFF.

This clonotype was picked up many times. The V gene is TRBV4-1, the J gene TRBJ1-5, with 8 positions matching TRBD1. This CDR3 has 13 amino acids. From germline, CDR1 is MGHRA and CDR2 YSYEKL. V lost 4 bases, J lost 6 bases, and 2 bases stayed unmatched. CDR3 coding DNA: TGCGCCAGCAGCCGAACAGGGGGTCAGCCCCAGCATTTT. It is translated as CASSRTGGQPQHF.

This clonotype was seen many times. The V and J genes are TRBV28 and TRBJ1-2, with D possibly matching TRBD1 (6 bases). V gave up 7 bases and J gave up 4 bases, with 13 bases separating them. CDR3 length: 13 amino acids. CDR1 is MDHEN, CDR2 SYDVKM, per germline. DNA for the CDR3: TGTGCCAGCAAGAGGGACACGAGCTATGGCTACACCTTC. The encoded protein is CASKRDTSYGYTF.

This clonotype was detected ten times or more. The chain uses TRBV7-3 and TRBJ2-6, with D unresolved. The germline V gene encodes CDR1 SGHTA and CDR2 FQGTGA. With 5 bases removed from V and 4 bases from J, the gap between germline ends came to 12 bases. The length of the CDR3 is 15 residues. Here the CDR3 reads CASSPPGRGANVLTF. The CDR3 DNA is TGTGCCAGCAGCCCGCCAGGACGAGGGGCCAACGTCCTGACTTTC.

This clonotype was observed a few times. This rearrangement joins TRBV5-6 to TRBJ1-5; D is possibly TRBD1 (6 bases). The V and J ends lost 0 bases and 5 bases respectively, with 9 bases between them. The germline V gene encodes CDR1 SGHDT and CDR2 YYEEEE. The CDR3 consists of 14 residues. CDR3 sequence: CASSLGGADQPQHF. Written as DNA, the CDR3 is TGTGCCAGCAGCTTGGGGGGGGCAGATCAGCCCCAGCATTTT.

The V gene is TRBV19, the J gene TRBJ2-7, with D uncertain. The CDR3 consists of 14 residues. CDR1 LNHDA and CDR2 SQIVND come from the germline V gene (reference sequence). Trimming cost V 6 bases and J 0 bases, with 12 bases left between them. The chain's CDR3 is CASRPRRSSYEQYF. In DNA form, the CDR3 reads TGTGCCAGTAGACCTCGCCGGAGCTCCTACGAGCAGTACTTC.

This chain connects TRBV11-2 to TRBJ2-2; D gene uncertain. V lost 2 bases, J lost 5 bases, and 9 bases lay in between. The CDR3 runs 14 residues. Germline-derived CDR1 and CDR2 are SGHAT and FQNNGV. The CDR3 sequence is CASSLLALTGELFF. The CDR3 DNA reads TGTGCCAGCAGCTTATTGGCCCTTACCGGGGAGCTGTTTTTT. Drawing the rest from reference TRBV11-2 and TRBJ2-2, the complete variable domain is EAGVAQSPRYKIIEKRQSVAFWCNPISGHATLYWYQQILGQGPKLLIQFQNNGVVDDSQLPKDRFSAERLKGVDSTLKIQPAKLEDSAVYLCASSLLALTGELFFGEGSRLTVL.

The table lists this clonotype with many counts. The CDR3, as DNA: TGTGCCAGCAGCGTAGGGGGCAGGACAGGGACTTTTGCCACCGGGGAGCTGTTTTTT. Its translation: CASSVGGRTGTFATGELFF. The genes are TRBV9 and TRBJ2-2, with 8 bases lining up with TRBD1. The CDR3 covers 19 residues. CDR1 and CDR2 from the germline V gene are SGDLS and YYNGEE. Trimming cost V 0 bases and J 4 bases; bases outside gene matches: 14.

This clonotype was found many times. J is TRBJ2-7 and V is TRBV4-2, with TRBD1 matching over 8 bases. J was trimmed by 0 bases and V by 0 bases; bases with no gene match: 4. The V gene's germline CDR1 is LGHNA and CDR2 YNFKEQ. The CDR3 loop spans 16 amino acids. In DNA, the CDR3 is TGTGCCAGCAGCCAAGAGGAGGACAGGGTCTCCTACGAGCAGTACTTC. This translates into CASSQEEDRVSYEQYF.

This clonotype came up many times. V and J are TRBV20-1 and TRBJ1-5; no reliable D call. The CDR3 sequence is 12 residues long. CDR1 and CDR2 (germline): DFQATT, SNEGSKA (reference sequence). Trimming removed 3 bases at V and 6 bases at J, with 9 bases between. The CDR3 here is CSASKEIQPQHF. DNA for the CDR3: TGCAGTGCTAGTAAAGAGATTCAGCCCCAGCATTTT.

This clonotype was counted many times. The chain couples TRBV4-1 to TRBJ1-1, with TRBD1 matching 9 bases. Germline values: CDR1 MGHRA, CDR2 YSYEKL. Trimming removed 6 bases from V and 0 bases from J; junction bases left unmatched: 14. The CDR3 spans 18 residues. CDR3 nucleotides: TGCGCCAGCAGTACTGGGGGGGGGACAGGGAACATGAACACTGAAGCTTTCTTT. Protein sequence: CASSTGGGTGNMNTEAFF.

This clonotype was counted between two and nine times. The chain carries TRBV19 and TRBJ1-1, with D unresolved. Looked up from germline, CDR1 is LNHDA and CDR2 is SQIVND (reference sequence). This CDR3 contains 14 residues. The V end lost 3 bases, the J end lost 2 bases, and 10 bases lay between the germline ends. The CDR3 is CASSIAGSNTEAFF. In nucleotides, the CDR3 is TGTGCCAGTAGTATCGCCGGCAGTAACACTGAAGCTTTCTTT. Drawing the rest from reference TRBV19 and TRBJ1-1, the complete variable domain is DGGITQSPKYLFRKEGQNVTLSCEQNLNHDAMYWYRQDPGQGLRLIYYSQIVNDFQKGDIAEGYSVSREKKESFPLTVTSAQKNPTAFYLCASSIAGSNTEAFFGQGTRLTVV.

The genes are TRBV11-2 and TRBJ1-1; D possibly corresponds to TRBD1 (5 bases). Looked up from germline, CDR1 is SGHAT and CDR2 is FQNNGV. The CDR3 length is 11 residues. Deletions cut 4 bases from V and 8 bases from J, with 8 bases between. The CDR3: CASSSGWEAFF. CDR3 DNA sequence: TGTGCCAGCAGCTCAGGGTGGGAAGCTTTCTTT.

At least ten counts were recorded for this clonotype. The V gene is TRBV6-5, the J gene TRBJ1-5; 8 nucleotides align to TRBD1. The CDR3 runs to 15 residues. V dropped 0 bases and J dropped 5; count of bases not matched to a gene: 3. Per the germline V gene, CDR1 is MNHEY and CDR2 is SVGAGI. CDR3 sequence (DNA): TGTGCCAGCAGTTACTCTTCAGGGGGCGATCAGCCCCAGCATTTT. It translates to CASSYSSGGDQPQHF.

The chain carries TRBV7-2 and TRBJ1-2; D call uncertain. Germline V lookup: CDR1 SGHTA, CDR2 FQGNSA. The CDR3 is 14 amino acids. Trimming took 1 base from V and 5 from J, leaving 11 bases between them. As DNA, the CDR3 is TGTGCCAGCAGCTTAGTTTTGGGCGGATATGGCTACACCTTC. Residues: CASSLVLGGYGYTF.

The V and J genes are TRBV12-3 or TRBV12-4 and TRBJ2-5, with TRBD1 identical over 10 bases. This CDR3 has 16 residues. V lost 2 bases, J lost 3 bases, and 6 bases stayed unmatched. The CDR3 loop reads CASSLTAGTGEETQYF. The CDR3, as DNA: TGTGCCAGCAGTTTAACTGCCGGGACAGGGGAAGAGACCCAGTACTTC.

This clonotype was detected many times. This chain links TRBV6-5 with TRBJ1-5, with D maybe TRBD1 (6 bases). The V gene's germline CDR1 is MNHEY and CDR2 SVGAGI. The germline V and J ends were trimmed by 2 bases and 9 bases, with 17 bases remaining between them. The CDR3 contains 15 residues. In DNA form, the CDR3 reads TGTGCCAGCAGTTACCAGACAGGTCCCCTATGGCCCCAGCATTTT. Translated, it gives CASSYQTGPLWPQHF.

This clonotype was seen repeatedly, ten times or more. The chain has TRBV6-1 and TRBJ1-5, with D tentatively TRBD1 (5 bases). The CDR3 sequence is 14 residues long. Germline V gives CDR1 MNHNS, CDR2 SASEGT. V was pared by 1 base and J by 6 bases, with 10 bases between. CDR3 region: CASSEGGAGQPQHF. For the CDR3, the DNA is TGTGCCAGCAGTGAAGGAGGGGCGGGTCAGCCCCAGCATTTT.

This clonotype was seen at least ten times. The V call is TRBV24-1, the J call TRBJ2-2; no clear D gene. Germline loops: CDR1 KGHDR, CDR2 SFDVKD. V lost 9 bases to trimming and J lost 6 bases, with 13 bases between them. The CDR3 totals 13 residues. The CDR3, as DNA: TGTGCCACCGGCATCTCTTCTTCCGGGGAGCTGTTTTTT. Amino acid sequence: CATGISSSGELFF.

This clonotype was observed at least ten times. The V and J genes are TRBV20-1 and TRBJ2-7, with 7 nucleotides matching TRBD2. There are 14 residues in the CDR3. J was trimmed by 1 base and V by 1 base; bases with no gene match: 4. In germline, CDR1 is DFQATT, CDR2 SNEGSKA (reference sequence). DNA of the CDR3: TGCAGTGCTAGAGGGGACTATCGATCCTACGAGCAGTACTTC. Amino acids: CSARGDYRSYEQYF.